Presented here are 17 T cell receptor beta chains from one specimen sequenced in a study of shared clonotypes between healthy human individuals. Profiled with immunoSEQ multiplex PCR; TCRdb holds only in-frame clones, not every one. The data hold approximately 2.3 million clones, with about 92% observed a single time. Sequenced material: naive CD4+ T cells from PBMCs. Subset meaning: CD45RA+ positively selected. The receptors stem from a man aged 18 to 30 in good health. Some clones in this sample may be carry-over from other donors' samples.

In this sample, this clone turned up once. J is TRBJ2-2 and V is TRBV4-2; no reliable D call. Germline V gene sequence: CDR1 LGHNA, CDR2 YNFKEQ. The CDR3 is 16 amino acids. Trimming left V 0 bases short and J 3 bases short, with 11 bases between. The CDR3 sequence: CASSQEVLTHTGELFF. The CDR3 region has the DNA TGTGCCAGCAGCCAAGAAGTCCTAACTCACACCGGGGAGCTGTTTTTT.

The chain carries TRBV5-1 and TRBJ2-7, with 8 bases matching TRBD1. Germline CDR1 reads SGHRS; CDR2 reads YFSETQ. CDR3 size: 15 residues. V was clipped by 4 bases and J by 4 bases; unmatched bases: 10. In nucleotides, the CDR3 is TGCGCCAGCAGCACAGACAGGGGAGGATCATACGAGCAGTACTTC. Translated: CASSTDRGGSYEQYF.

The genes are TRBV5-1 and TRBJ2-7; TRBD1 agrees at 10 bases. Trimming cost V 1 base and J 7 bases; bases outside gene matches: 14. The CDR3 consists of 17 residues. The germline CDR1 and CDR2 sequences are SGHRS and YFSETQ. CDR3 region: CASSLPPPTGGAGEQYF. The CDR3 nucleotides are TGCGCCAGCAGCTTGCCCCCCCCGACAGGGGGCGCGGGGGAGCAGTACTTC.

The V call is TRBV28, the J call TRBJ1-4; D is ambiguous. The CDR3 extends over 15 amino acids. Trimming removed 7 bases from V and 0 bases from J, with 12 bases in between. From germline, CDR1 is MDHEN and CDR2 SYDVKM. CDR3 in amino acids: CASNDPATTNEKLFF. The DNA of the CDR3 is TGTGCCAGCAACGACCCTGCTACAACTAATGAAAAACTGTTTTTT.

This clone has just a few counts. J is TRBJ1-1 and V is TRBV15; D ambiguous. V was shortened by 0 bases and J by 1 base, with 9 bases between the two germline ends. This CDR3 has 15 residues. The V gene's germline CDR1 is LNHNV and CDR2 YYDKDF (reference sequence). The CDR3 DNA sequence: TGTGCCACCAGCAGAGATAGGCGCCCGAACACTGAAGCTTTCTTT. Its translation: CATSRDRRPNTEAFF.

Worth noting for this clone: Other DNA sequences in the same sample also yield this CDR3. V gene TRBV5-4 combines with J gene TRBJ2-1; 10 nucleotides line up with TRBD1. V shed 0 bases, J shed 6 bases, and the junction held 6 bases outside the gene matches. The length of the CDR3 is 16 residues. Germline CDR1 reads SGHNT; CDR2 reads YYREEE (reference sequence). Written as DNA, the CDR3 is TGTGCCAGCAGCTTGGGGCTCGGACAGGGGGGCAATGAGCAGTTCTTC. It encodes CASSLGLGQGGNEQFF.

This clone was detected once. V and J are TRBV7-2 and TRBJ2-5, with 8 bases fitting TRBD1. The CDR3 is 13 residues long. V dropped 5 bases and J dropped 5; count of bases not matched to a gene: 4. In germline, CDR1 is SGHTA, CDR2 FQGNSA. The CDR3 DNA reads TGTGCCAGCAGCGCACAGGGGGGCGAGACCCAGTACTTC. Protein product: CASSAQGGETQYF.

The rearrangement links TRBV18 to TRBJ2-7; D gene uncertain. This CDR3 contains 15 residues. Germline values: CDR1 KGHSH, CDR2 LQKENI. V dropped 5 bases and J dropped 4 bases, with 18 bases sitting between them. The chain's CDR3 is CASSGTDGSRYEQYF. In DNA, the CDR3 is TGTGCCAGCTCAGGAACCGACGGATCGCGGTACGAGCAGTACTTC.

This chain connects TRBV27 to TRBJ2-7, with 8 bases aligning to TRBD1. The CDR3 has 16 residues. The ends lost 2 bases at V and 0 bases at J; junction bases unmatched: 6. Looked up from germline, CDR1 is MNHEY and CDR2 is SMNVEV (reference sequence). Here the CDR3 DNA reads TGTGCCAGCAGTTTACGATTGGGGACAGGCTCCTACGAGCAGTACTTC. Translating gives CASSLRLGTGSYEQYF.

This chain uses TRBV28 with TRBJ2-1, with TRBD1 matching over 9 bases. Germline-derived CDR1 and CDR2 are MDHEN and SYDVKM. This CDR3 is built from 16 residues. V shed 8 bases, J shed 7 bases, and the junction held 15 bases outside the gene matches. The CDR3 here is CASLHNRDRARNEQFF. In DNA form, the CDR3 reads TGTGCCAGCCTACACAACCGGGACAGGGCGAGGAATGAGCAGTTCTTC.

Remarks on this clone: One end of the junction fails to match germline, which may point to a read error. The CDR3: CASRVNREPF. The CDR3 nucleotides read TGTGCCAGCAGGGTAAACCGGGAACCCTTC. The chain is built from TRBV28 and TRBJ1-2; no firm D call. Germline V gene data show CDR1 as MDHEN and CDR2 as SYDVKM. The CDR3 has 10 amino acids.

The rearrangement joins TRBV5-1 to TRBJ2-1; D is perhaps TRBD2 (5 bases). Trimming removed 3 bases at V and 5 bases at J, with 15 bases between. Germline lookup yields CDR1 SGHRS and CDR2 YFSETQ. This CDR3 comprises 15 residues. In DNA form, the CDR3 reads TGCGCCAGCAGCTCGGGTGGTGGAGGCCACAATGAGCAGTTCTTC. Residues: CASSSGGGGHNEQFF.

This clone has a single count. V and J are TRBV2 and TRBJ2-1; the D gene could be TRBD1 or TRBD2 (5 bases each). The CDR3 consists of 16 residues. The V gene lost 7 bases and the J gene lost 0 bases, with 16 bases spanning the gap. CDR1 is SNHLY and CDR2 is FYNNEI in the germline V gene. The CDR3 is CASTPPGTSSYNEQFF. As DNA, the CDR3 is TGTGCCAGCACCCCACCGGGGACGAGCTCCTACAATGAGCAGTTCTTC.

This clone came up once. This chain joins TRBV14 and TRBJ2-1; D uncertain. V lost 4 bases and J 5 bases, leaving 15 bases between the germline ends. Per germline, CDR1 SGHDN and CDR2 FVKESK. This CDR3 comprises 15 residues. CDR3: CASSLDSMRNNEQFF. CDR3 in DNA: TGTGCCAGCAGCCTAGACTCGATGAGGAACAATGAGCAGTTCTTC. Combining the CDR3 with reference TRBV14 and TRBJ2-1 gives the whole variable domain EAGVTQFPSHSVIEKGQTVTLRCDPISGHDNLYWYRRVMGKEIKFLLHFVKESKQDESGMPNNRFLAERTGGTYSTLKVQPAELEDSGVYFCASSLDSMRNNEQFFGPGTRLTVL.

V and J are TRBV30 and TRBJ1-2; 8 bases are a match to TRBD1. This CDR3 is 15 amino acids long. Per germline, CDR1 GTSNPN and CDR2 SVGIG (reference sequence). V lost 0 bases and J lost 4; bases outside the gene matches: 7. This CDR3 reads CAWSVPGTGSYGYTF. DNA for the CDR3: TGTGCCTGGAGTGTCCCCGGGACAGGTTCCTATGGCTACACCTTC.

This clone appeared once. This chain joins TRBV4-2 and TRBJ1-1; no definite D call. The germline V gene encodes CDR1 LGHNA and CDR2 YNFKEQ. Between the trimmed V and J ends, which lost 1 base and 8 bases, there was a span of 11 bases. The CDR3 consists of 13 residues. CDR3 nucleotides: TGTGCCAGCAGCCAAGCTTTGTCCTGGGAAGCTTTCTTT. Translated, it gives CASSQALSWEAFF.

The chain has TRBV4-2 and TRBJ2-2; 13 bases are a match to TRBD2. Per the germline V gene, CDR1 is LGHNA and CDR2 is YNFKEQ. V shed 4 bases, J shed 5 bases, and the junction held 7 bases outside the gene matches. The CDR3 extends over 17 amino acids. Here the CDR3 DNA reads TGTGCCAGCAGCCGGAAAGTGGGACTAGCGGGAACCGGGGAGCTGTTTTTT. This sequence encodes CASSRKVGLAGTGELFF.